This TCR beta chain stems from a study of Graves' ophthalmopathy and Graves' hyperthyroidism. V was cut by 0 bases and J by 2 bases, with 22 bases left in between. Germline CDR1 is MGHRA and CDR2 is YSYEKL. The CDR3 loop spans 19 amino acids. Amplifying from RNA transcripts, the study obtained TCR beta CDR3 regions. HTBI-primed first-round RT-PCR preceded second-round multiplex PCR. TCRdb redid the calling of the multiplex PCR reads with MiXCR, one entry per CDR3 protein. This sample has hundreds of thousands of distinct CDR3 sequences, with approximately 21% found just once. Physicians reached a diagnosis by relying on clinical symptoms, serum thyroxine, TRAb, thyroid ultrasound and orbital computed tomography.

The sequencing input was peripheral blood. The TCR originated in a woman aged 18-29 years with stable Graves' hyperthyroidism. Some clones in this sample may be carry-over from other donors' samples. This rearrangement joins TRBV4-1 to TRBJ1-2, with D perhaps matching TRBD1 (6 bases). In DNA, the CDR3 is TGCGCCAGCAGCCAAGAGGGTCGTTGGGGGGCGATGAAGAACTATGGCTACACCTTC. Translated, it gives CASSQEGRWGAMKNYGYTF.